This T cell receptor (beta chain) comes out of a study of blood T cell repertoires in COVID-19. Across the whole study: Nucleic acid was either cDNA or gDNA, and it came from T cells, B-cell-depleted T cells, or PBMCs.

This CDR3 comprises 15 residues. Germline V gene sequence: CDR1 SGHNT, CDR2 YYREEE (reference sequence). V trimming: 0 bases; J trimming: 2 bases; junction bases outside the gene matches: 4. The table lists this clone with a count of one. Authors' methods: Estimated nucleated cell counts came from reference gene primer amplification. Only in-frame clones appear in the TCRdb table, and some are missing; sequencing was by immunoSEQ multiplex PCR. The DNA gave D and trimming, while V, J and clone size come from that table. The sample has approximately 50,000 clones, 65% to 85% seen once. This clonotype was sampled from an elderly man with COVID-19, enrolled during active disease. Sequenced input: peripheral blood. The V and J genes are TRBV5-4 and TRBJ1-2; 7 positions match TRBD1. The CDR3: CASSLGGGVNYGYTF. Written as DNA, the CDR3 is TGTGCCAGCAGCTTGGGAGGGGGCGTAAACTATGGCTACACCTTC.